The 27 T cell receptor beta chains given below trace back to one sample, sequenced in a study of blood T cell repertoires in COVID-19. The method was immunoSEQ multiplex PCR; TCRdb's version includes in-frame clones alone and lacks a portion of them. The sample holds 160,000 or so clones, approximately 80% seen once. Sequencing was done on a sample of PBMCs or T cells enriched from blood (not recorded which). The source of these receptors is a man aged 35 to 55 who had recovered from COVID-19.

The CDR3 sequence: CAIRGDRAYEQYF. CDR3 in DNA: TGTGCCATCAGAGGGGACAGGGCCTACGAGCAGTACTTC. J is TRBJ2-7 and V is TRBV10-3; 9 bases align to TRBD1. Germline V gene sequence: CDR1 ENHRY, CDR2 SYGVKD. The CDR3 contains 13 residues. J lost 2 bases, V lost 6 bases, and 2 bases had no gene match.

The rearrangement joins TRBV10-3 to TRBJ1-1; TRBD1 matches at 8 bases. With V trimmed by 5 bases and J by 3 bases, 5 bases remained unmatched. The length of the CDR3 is 14 residues. Germline lookup yields CDR1 ENHRY and CDR2 SYGVKD. Here the CDR3 DNA reads TGTGCCATCAGTACCAGGGGGCAGGACACTGAAGCTTTCTTT. Its protein product is CAISTRGQDTEAFF.

The rearrangement links TRBV3-1 (or the pseudogene TRBV3-2) to TRBJ2-1; D is perhaps TRBD1 (6 bases). V lost 0 bases and J 5 bases, leaving 11 bases between the germline ends. The CDR3 has 15 amino acids. CDR1 and CDR2 from the germline V gene are LGHDT and YNNKEL (reference sequence). In DNA, the CDR3 is TGTGCCAGCAGCCAAGATCTGGGGGCTAACAATGAGCAGTTCTTC. This encodes CASSQDLGANNEQFF.

V is TRBV3-1 (or the pseudogene TRBV3-2) and J is TRBJ2-3; 8 bases map to TRBD2. The V segment lost 4 bases and the J segment 0 bases; nucleotides outside the gene matches: 6. CDR3 length: 16 amino acids. Germline lookup yields CDR1 LGHDT and CDR2 YNNKEL (reference sequence). The CDR3 sequence is CASSRRTSFSTDTQYF. The CDR3 DNA reads as TGTGCCAGCAGCCGTCGGACTAGCTTTAGCACAGATACGCAGTATTTT.

Regarding this clone: One end of the junction fails to match germline, which may point to a read error. V usage is TRBV7-7 and J usage is TRBJ2-2; D might be TRBD2 (5 bases). This CDR3 spans 13 amino acids. Germline V gives CDR1 SSHAT, CDR2 FNYEAQ (reference sequence). Here the CDR3 reads CASSLAGGGELFF. The CDR3 DNA follows: TGTGCCAGCAGCCTAGCTGGCGGCGGGGAGCTGTTTTTT.

This chain uses TRBV2 with TRBJ2-3; perhaps TRBD1 as D (6 bases). Trimming cost V 1 base and J 4 bases, with 12 bases left between them. The CDR3 extends over 15 amino acids. Germline CDR1 reads SNHLY; CDR2 reads FYNNEI. The CDR3 bases are TGTGCCAGCAGTGAAGGTCTTGGGGGCCCAGATACGCAGTATTTT. Its translation is CASSEGLGGPDTQYF.

This clone was detected a few times. The rearrangement joins TRBV7-3 to TRBJ1-5; D perhaps matches TRBD1 (5 bases). This CDR3 contains 13 residues. Deletions cut 5 bases from V and 6 bases from J, with 11 bases between. Germline lookup yields CDR1 SGHTA and CDR2 FQGTGA. CDR3 nucleotides: TGTGCCAGCAGCCAACGGGGGGGTCAGCCCCAGCATTTT. Protein product: CASSQRGGQPQHF.

The J gene is TRBJ2-3, the V gene TRBV11-2; D is undetermined. Between the trimmed V and J ends, which lost 2 bases and 3 bases, there was a span of 18 bases. This CDR3 comprises 17 residues. The germline gives CDR1 SGHAT, CDR2 FQNNGV. The CDR3 is CASSLSLDPRRTDTQYF. The CDR3 region has the DNA TGTGCCAGCAGCTTATCCCTCGACCCCCGCAGGACAGATACGCAGTATTTT.

As DNA, the CDR3 is TGTGCCAGTAGTCAAACGTGGAGGGGAGGTGAAAAACTGTTTTTT. Translation: CASSQTWRGGEKLFF. The genes are TRBV19 and TRBJ1-4, with D perhaps matching TRBD1 (5 bases). Germline CDR1 LNHDA, CDR2 SQIVND (reference sequence). The CDR3 sequence is 15 residues long. Trimming removed 5 bases at V and 7 bases at J, with 17 bases between.

The CDR3 nucleotides are TGCAGTGCCAGTTCCTTGGACAGCCTCTATGGCTACACCTTC. Translated, it gives CSASSLDSLYGYTF. The V gene is TRBV20-1, the J gene TRBJ1-2; TRBD1 is a possible D gene (6 bases). The CDR3 extends over 14 amino acids. The V end lost 6 bases, the J end lost 4 bases, and 18 bases lay between the germline ends. Germline V CDR1 and CDR2: DFQATT, SNEGSKA (reference sequence).

The chain carries TRBV6-5 and TRBJ2-3; TRBD2 might be the D (5 bases). Trimming took off 9 bases at V and 8 bases at J, with 15 bases between the two ends. Germline loops: CDR1 MNHEY, CDR2 SVGAGI. The CDR3 loop spans 12 amino acids. In DNA, the CDR3 is TGTGCCAGTGGGCAGATTCGGGGTACGCAGTATTTT. Residues: CASGQIRGTQYF.

This clone was found once. The V gene is TRBV7-3, the J gene TRBJ2-5, with 9 bases aligning to TRBD1. This CDR3 comprises 15 residues. From germline, CDR1 is SGHTA and CDR2 FQGTGA. The J segment lost 1 base and the V segment lost 0 bases, leaving 0 bases of the junction unmatched. CDR3 residues: CASSLTTGGQETQYF. Here the CDR3 DNA reads TGTGCCAGCAGCTTAACGACAGGGGGCCAAGAGACCCAGTACTTC.

The rearrangement links TRBV4-2 to TRBJ2-1, with D perhaps matching TRBD1 (5 bases). CDR1 and CDR2 (germline): LGHNA, YNFKEQ. V shed 1 base and J shed 6 bases, with 13 bases lying between them. The CDR3 loop spans 15 amino acids. CDR3 region: CASSQALIRGNEQFF. The CDR3 DNA is TGTGCCAGCAGCCAAGCCCTTATTAGGGGCAATGAGCAGTTCTTC.

The chain links TRBV5-4 to TRBJ2-7; 14 bases align to TRBD2. The germline V gene has CDR1 SGHNT and CDR2 YYREEE (reference sequence). The CDR3 is 16 amino acids. J lost 1 base, V lost 3 bases, and 3 bases had no gene match. The CDR3 DNA sequence: TGTGCCAGCAGCTCAGGACTAGCGGGGGGTTCCTACGAGCAGTACTTC. The encoded protein is CASSSGLAGGSYEQYF.

Note on this clone: One junction end does not reproduce the germline sequence, and a read error may be involved. The chain couples TRBV24-1 to TRBJ1-2; D perhaps matches TRBD1 (5 bases). Germline V lookup: CDR1 KGHDR, CDR2 SFDVKD. This CDR3 has 14 residues. CDR3 protein: CATRDSWGLHGYTF. In DNA form, the CDR3 reads TGTGCCACCAGGGATTCATGGGGACTCCATGGCTACACCTTC.

This clone came up once. The gene calls are TRBV5-1 and TRBJ2-3; no clear D. Germline V gene sequence: CDR1 SGHRS, CDR2 YFSETQ. Trimming removed 3 bases from V and 6 bases from J, with 14 bases in between. This CDR3 spans 14 amino acids. The CDR3 DNA follows: TGCGCCAGCAGCTCAAACTACGATCCGGATACGCAGTATTTT. Its protein product is CASSSNYDPDTQYF.

The rearrangement uses TRBV5-4 and TRBJ2-3, with 8 bases lining up with TRBD2. Germline lookup yields CDR1 SGHNT and CDR2 YYREEE (reference sequence). CDR3 length equals 14 residues. V gave up 3 bases and J gave up 3 bases; unmatched junction bases: 3. The CDR3: CASSSGGATDTQYF. The CDR3 DNA follows: TGTGCCAGCAGCTCCGGGGGGGCTACAGATACGCAGTATTTT.

The rearrangement joins TRBV11-2 to TRBJ1-3, with TRBD1 matching over 7 bases. Unmatched junction bases numbered 5, after V lost 4 bases and J lost 2 bases. This CDR3 spans 15 amino acids. The germline CDR1 and CDR2 sequences are SGHAT and FQNNGV. CDR3 sequence reads: CASSSDRRPGNTIYF. The CDR3 DNA reads TGTGCCAGCAGCTCGGACAGGAGGCCTGGAAACACCATATATTTT.

The chain combines TRBV11-3 with TRBJ2-3, with TRBD2 matching over 10 bases. In germline, CDR1 is SGHNT, CDR2 YENEEA. This CDR3 has 15 residues. Trimming took 4 bases from V and 1 from J; bases not matched to a gene: 2. The CDR3 DNA sequence: TGTGCCAGCAGCTGGACTAGCGGAGGCACAGATACGCAGTATTTT. Protein: CASSWTSGGTDTQYF.

This chain connects TRBV12-3 or TRBV12-4 to TRBJ2-7, with a weak D call TRBD2 (6 bases). The CDR3 runs to 12 residues. Trimming pared 8 bases from V and 3 bases from J, leaving 11 bases between. CDR3 sequence: CASRRRGYEQYF. Here the CDR3 DNA reads TGTGCCAGCCGAAGGCGGGGCTACGAGCAGTACTTC.

This chain uses TRBV7-3 with TRBJ2-2, with 8 bases that match TRBD2. The CDR3 length is 16 residues. Per germline, CDR1 SGHTA and CDR2 FQGTGA. Losses at the gene ends were 5 bases for V and 4 bases for J; bases not matched to a gene: 9. This CDR3 reads CASSLGRGVGTGELFF. CDR3 DNA: TGTGCCAGCAGCCTCGGGCGGGGGGTTGGCACCGGGGAGCTGTTTTTT.

The genes are TRBV6-5 and TRBJ2-1, with D unresolved. This CDR3 has 12 residues. Between the trimmed V and J ends, which lost 4 bases and 10 bases, there was a span of 11 bases. Germline CDR1 and CDR2: MNHEY and SVGAGI. DNA for the CDR3: TGTGCCAGCAGTTCGGCGTCTAGAGAGCAGTTCTTC. Translation gives CASSSASREQFF.

The rearrangement joins TRBV6-5 to TRBJ2-4, with 7 bases identical to TRBD1. V lost 6 bases to trimming and J lost 8 bases; unmatched junction nucleotides: 7. Germline loops: CDR1 MNHEY, CDR2 SVGAGI. The CDR3 totals 13 residues. DNA for the CDR3: TGTGCCAGCAGCATACCCCAGGGGGACATTCAGTACTTC. Protein sequence: CASSIPQGDIQYF.

Here the CDR3 DNA reads TGCAGCGCACTAAGCCCCGGGACAGGGGGGCCTGGGTCGGAAAAACTGTTTTTT. Protein: CSALSPGTGGPGSEKLFF. V gene TRBV29-1 combines with J gene TRBJ1-4, with 11 bases identical to TRBD1. The CDR3 is made up of 18 amino acids. The V gene's germline CDR1 is SQVTM and CDR2 ANQGSEA. The junction had 21 bases not matched to a gene; V was cut back by 7 bases and J by 8 bases.

The J gene is TRBJ1-1, the V gene TRBV7-9; D possibly corresponds to TRBD1 (6 bases). Trimming left V 6 bases short and J 1 base short, with 9 bases between. The CDR3 is 13 amino acids. Germline lookup yields CDR1 SEHNR and CDR2 FQNEAQ (reference sequence). CDR3 residues: CASRVQGNTEAFF. The CDR3 DNA is TGTGCCAGCAGAGTACAGGGGAACACTGAAGCTTTCTTT.

The rearrangement joins TRBV30 to TRBJ2-1, with D possibly being TRBD2 (5 bases). The CDR3 has 12 amino acids. Between the trimmed V and J ends, which lost 4 bases and 5 bases, there was a span of 9 bases. CDR1 and CDR2 (germline): GTSNPN, SVGIG (reference sequence). The CDR3 region is CAWNDYDNEQFF. The DNA for the CDR3 is TGTGCCTGGAACGACTACGACAATGAGCAGTTCTTC. Filled out from reference TRBV30 and TRBJ2-1, the complete variable domain reads SQTIHQWPATLVQPVGSPLSLECTVEGTSNPNLYWYRQAAGRGLQLLFYSVGIGQISSEVPQNLSASRPQDRQFILSSKKLLLSDSGFYLCAWNDYDNEQFFGPGTRLTVL.

The chain employs TRBV6-5 and TRBJ1-6; D uncertain. V lost 6 bases, J lost 7 bases, and 10 bases lay in between. CDR3 length equals 13 residues. Germline lookup yields CDR1 MNHEY and CDR2 SVGAGI. Written as DNA, the CDR3 is TGTGCCAGCAGGCGGGGTGAGAATTCACCCCTCCACTTT. It codes for CASRRGENSPLHF.